The 32 T cell receptor beta chains presented below share a single source sample, sequenced in a study of breast tumors, draining lymph nodes, adjacent tissues. The lymph nodes were axillary draining lymph nodes from breast cancer patients. TCRdb used MiXCR to reprocess the multiplex PCR reads, holding one entry per CDR3 protein. In the table there are 120,000 or so distinct CDR3 sequences, less than 20% of which are singletons. What was sequenced was axillary lymph node tissue. These receptor sequences come from a female donor with breast cancer. Some clones in this sample may be carry-over from other donors' samples.

This clonotype has just a few counts. The V gene is TRBV29-1, the J gene TRBJ2-3, with TRBD2 as a possible D gene (5 bases). Germline-derived CDR1 and CDR2 are SQVTM and ANQGSEA. CDR3 length: 13 amino acids. The V and J ends lost 4 bases and 2 bases respectively, with 10 bases between them. CDR3 in DNA: TGCAGCGTTGGGGGAGAATACACAGATACGCAGTATTTT. Protein: CSVGGEYTDTQYF.

A note on this clonotype: This may be a read error: a much more frequent sequence differs by one nucleotide. The chain has TRBV19 and TRBJ2-5; either TRBD1 or TRBD2 may fit D (6 bases each). The CDR3 has 15 amino acids. V dropped 3 bases and J dropped 5 bases, with 16 bases sitting between them. From germline, CDR1 is LNHDA and CDR2 SQIVND (reference sequence). CDR3 sequence: CASSIGLQGRETQYF. CDR3 DNA sequence: TGTGCCAGTAGTATTGGACTACAGGGCCGGGAGACCCAGTACTTC.

This clonotype was counted at least ten times. The chain uses TRBV7-9 and TRBJ2-1; D perhaps matches TRBD2 (7 bases). The CDR3 is 17 amino acids. CDR1 is SEHNR and CDR2 is FQNEAQ in the germline V gene (reference sequence). Trimming removed 7 bases from V and 5 bases from J, with 24 bases in between. The CDR3 DNA reads as TGTGCCAGCACTTACCTTGGGGGGCTAGCGGAGAACAATGAGCAGTTCTTC. Encoded protein: CASTYLGGLAENNEQFF.

Of note for this clonotype: This may be a read error: a much more frequent sequence differs by one nucleotide. CDR3 sequence reads: CASRRTSGANIGELFF. DNA of the CDR3: TGTGCCAGCAGGAGGACTAGCGGGGCGAACATCGGGGAGCTGTTTTTT. This chain connects TRBV2 to TRBJ2-2; 12 bases are a match to TRBD2. This CDR3 contains 16 residues. Germline CDR1 SNHLY, CDR2 FYNNEI.

This clonotype was seen repeatedly, ten times or more. In DNA, the CDR3 is TGCAGTGGGGAGTTTAATGAAAAACTGTTTTTT. Protein: CSGEFNEKLFF. The rearrangement uses TRBV20-1 and TRBJ1-4; D not certain. The V end lost 7 bases, the J end lost 4 bases, and 7 bases lay between the germline ends. Germline-derived CDR1 and CDR2 are DFQATT and SNEGSKA (reference sequence). The CDR3 is 11 amino acids.

This clonotype appeared many times. The J gene is TRBJ1-2, the V gene TRBV6-1; D perhaps matches TRBD1 (5 bases). The germline V gene has CDR1 MNHNS and CDR2 SASEGT. The CDR3 is made up of 15 amino acids. V lost 4 bases and J lost 4, with 16 bases in between. CDR3 nucleotide sequence: TGTGCCAGCAGTGGATGGGGGGTAGCGGGCTATGGCTACACCTTC. Protein: CASSGWGVAGYGYTF.

About this clonotype itself: A clone one base away is much larger, so this may be a read error. The J gene is TRBJ1-5, the V gene TRBV6-1, with TRBD1 identical over 8 bases. The CDR3 covers 15 residues. Per germline, CDR1 MNHNS and CDR2 SASEGT. The CDR3: CASSPIDRGNQSQHF. The CDR3 nucleotides read TGTGCCAGCAGTCCTATCGACAGGGGCAATCAGTCCCAGCATTTT.

About this clonotype itself: This may stem from a read error, because a much larger clone lies one nucleotide away. The rearrangement uses TRBV5-1 and TRBJ1-5; D unresolved. This CDR3 has 13 residues. Trimming stripped 2 bases from V and 7 bases from J, with 10 bases between. CDR1 is SGHRS and CDR2 is YFSETQ in the germline V gene. CDR3 nucleotides: TGCGCCAGCAGCTTAGAGGGTAGACAGCCCCAGCATTTT. This translates into CASSLEGRQPQHF.

In the case of this clonotype: A much larger clone is a single base away; this may be a read error. The chain has TRBV20-1 and TRBJ2-1, with TRBD2 as a possible D gene (5 bases). The CDR3 is 15 residues long. Trimming took 0 bases from V and 12 from J, leaving 21 bases between them. Looked up from germline, CDR1 is DFQATT and CDR2 is SNEGSKA (reference sequence). This CDR3 is CSARDLVDSTDGQFF. The DNA for the CDR3 is TGCAGTGCTAGAGATCTAGTGGACTCGACGGATGGGCAGTTCTTC.

V usage is TRBV28 and J usage is TRBJ2-5, with 10 bases identical to TRBD1. Trimming cost V 6 bases and J 5 bases; bases outside gene matches: 9. The CDR3 consists of 15 residues. CDR1 is MDHEN, CDR2 SYDVKM, per germline. The CDR3 loop reads CASRSGQGDGETQYF. The CDR3 DNA sequence: TGTGCCAGCAGATCCGGACAGGGGGATGGGGAGACCCAGTACTTC.

This clonotype was counted at least ten times. The chain combines TRBV7-2 with TRBJ1-5, with D tentatively TRBD1 (5 bases). CDR3 length: 15 residues. CDR1 is SGHTA and CDR2 is FQGNSA in the germline V gene. The germline V and J ends were trimmed by 7 bases and 4 bases, with 17 bases remaining between them. CDR3 sequence reads: CASTTTPSGNQPQHF. The CDR3 DNA is TGTGCCAGCACCACAACCCCCTCAGGGAATCAGCCCCAGCATTTT. Complete variable domain (other parts from reference TRBV7-2 and TRBJ1-5): GAGVSQSPSNKVTEKGKDVELRCDPISGHTALYWYRQSLGQGLEFLIYFQGNSAPDKSGLPSDRFSAERTGGSVSTLTIQRTQQEDSAVYLCASTTTPSGNQPQHFGDGTRLSIL.

This clonotype occurred many times. The chain combines TRBV19 with TRBJ2-1; no reliable D call. Trimming took 5 bases from V and 3 from J, leaving 23 bases between them. The CDR3 contains 18 residues. Germline CDR1 reads LNHDA; CDR2 reads SQIVND (reference sequence). CDR3 sequence reads: CASSVNPRALGVYNEQFF. In DNA form, the CDR3 reads TGTGCCAGTAGTGTCAACCCCCGGGCTCTGGGTGTCTACAATGAGCAGTTCTTC.

This clonotype was seen at least ten times. The J gene is TRBJ2-7, the V gene TRBV6-1, with 7 bases fitting TRBD2. J was trimmed by 1 base and V by 8 bases; bases with no gene match: 17. The CDR3 length is 17 residues. CDR1 MNHNS and CDR2 SASEGT come from the germline V gene. CDR3 nucleotide sequence: TGTGCCAGCGTTATTCGGGGGGAAGGCGGGCCTTCCTACGAGCAGTACTTC. Residues: CASVIRGEGGPSYEQYF.

This clonotype occurred many times. The gene calls are TRBV20-1 and TRBJ2-3; D might be TRBD1 (5 bases). V was pared by 6 bases and J by 5 bases, with 18 bases between. CDR1 is DFQATT and CDR2 is SNEGSKA in the germline V gene (reference sequence). The CDR3 has 14 residues. The CDR3 sequence: CSAESGRVIDTQYF. The CDR3 nucleotides read TGCAGTGCAGAGTCTGGCAGGGTGATAGATACGCAGTATTTT.

The sample holds a few counts of this clonotype. The V gene is TRBV5-1, the J gene TRBJ2-4; D gene unclear. The germline gives CDR1 SGHRS, CDR2 YFSETQ. The CDR3 extends over 16 amino acids. V was clipped by 1 base and J by 0 bases, with 11 bases between them. In DNA, the CDR3 is TGCGCCAGCAGCTTGCGTTTAGACCAAGCCAAAAACATTCAGTACTTC. Protein product: CASSLRLDQAKNIQYF.

This clonotype was counted many times. This chain joins TRBV5-1 and TRBJ2-3; 8 nucleotides line up with TRBD1. The germline V gene encodes CDR1 SGHRS and CDR2 YFSETQ. V shed 4 bases, J shed 4 bases, and the junction held 11 bases outside the gene matches. The CDR3 runs 16 residues. CDR3 bases: TGCGCCAGCAGCCCGGTACAGGGGGAGAGGGCAGATACGCAGTATTTT. It specifies CASSPVQGERADTQYF.

This clonotype has at least ten counts. V gene TRBV9 combines with J gene TRBJ2-1; 7 bases line up with TRBD2. The junction had 7 bases not matched to a gene; V was cut back by 1 base and J by 9 bases. Per the germline V gene, CDR1 is SGDLS and CDR2 is YYNGEE. The CDR3 extends over 14 amino acids. For the CDR3, the DNA is TGTGCCAGCAGCGTAACTAGCGAGGATAGTGAGCAGTTCTTC. Translation: CASSVTSEDSEQFF. Drawing the rest from reference TRBV9 and TRBJ2-1, the complete variable domain is DSGVTQTPKHLITATGQRVTLRCSPRSGDLSVYWYQQSLDQGLQFLIQYYNGEERAKGNILERFSAQQFPDLHSELNLSSLELGDSALYFCASSVTSEDSEQFFGPGTRLTVL.

There are many counts of this clonotype. The chain couples TRBV6-5 to TRBJ2-5; TRBD2 agrees at 15 bases. Per the germline V gene, CDR1 is MNHEY and CDR2 is SVGAGI. V lost 6 bases and J lost 5; bases outside the gene matches: 7. The CDR3 consists of 16 residues. For the CDR3, the DNA is TGTGCCAGCAGCCAGGGACTAGCGGGAGGTGGCGAGACCCAGTACTTC. This sequence encodes CASSQGLAGGGETQYF.

This clonotype was counted ten times or more. The chain employs TRBV7-9 and TRBJ2-1; weak D call: TRBD1 (6 bases). CDR1 is SEHNR and CDR2 is FQNEAQ in the germline V gene (reference sequence). The CDR3 length is 13 residues. The V and J ends lost 2 bases and 7 bases respectively, with 9 bases between them. The chain's CDR3 is CASSLMTGNEQFF. The CDR3 coding sequence is TGTGCCAGCAGCTTAATGACAGGTAATGAGCAGTTCTTC. The entire variable domain, with the rest obtained from reference TRBV7-9 and TRBJ2-1, is as follows: DTGVSQNPRHKITKRGQNVTFRCDPISEHNRLYWYRQTLGQGPEFLTYFQNEAQLEKSRLLSDRFSAERPKGSFSTLEIQRTEQGDSAMYLCASSLMTGNEQFFGPGTRLTVL.

V is TRBV6-6 and J is TRBJ1-6; 7 bases are a match to TRBD1. The CDR3 runs to 13 residues. Germline V gene sequence: CDR1 MNHNY, CDR2 SVGAGI (reference sequence). The V gene end was trimmed by 9 bases and the J gene end by 10 bases; junction bases not matched to a gene: 9. The CDR3: CARPGTVASPLHF. CDR3 nucleotide sequence: TGTGCCAGACCAGGGACAGTGGCATCACCCCTCCACTTT.

This clonotype occurred many times. This rearrangement joins TRBV30 to TRBJ2-7, with D perhaps given as TRBD1 or TRBD2 (5 bases each). V lost 5 bases and J 4 bases, leaving 12 bases between the germline ends. The CDR3 length is 12 residues. Germline-derived CDR1 and CDR2 are GTSNPN and SVGIG (reference sequence). The CDR3 reads CAWGMGEYEQYF. The CDR3 DNA is TGTGCCTGGGGAATGGGGGAGTACGAGCAGTACTTC.

Ten or more counts support this clonotype. The DNA for the CDR3 is TGTGCCAGCACCGGACAGGGACACACAGATACGCAGTATTTT. Translated, it gives CASTGQGHTDTQYF. This chain connects TRBV6-6 to TRBJ2-3, with 8 bases matching TRBD1. Per the germline V gene, CDR1 is MNHNY and CDR2 is SVGAGI (reference sequence). The CDR3 sequence is 14 residues long. With 7 bases clipped from V and 2 bases from J, the junction kept 5 bases outside the gene matches.

This clonotype was counted a few times. The chain links TRBV30 to TRBJ2-1, with 10 bases identical to TRBD2. From germline, CDR1 is GTSNPN and CDR2 SVGIG (reference sequence). CDR3 length equals 15 residues. V shed 3 bases, J shed 6 bases, and the junction held 8 bases outside the gene matches. CDR3 nucleotides: TGTGCCTGGAGGACTAGCGGGTTTTCAAGCAATGAGCAGTTCTTC. It encodes CAWRTSGFSSNEQFF.

Points on this clonotype: This may be a read error, as it is one base from a much larger clone. In DNA, the CDR3 is TGTGCCAGCAGTTACCCCCACACCGGGGAGCTGTTTTTT. The encoded protein is CASSYPHTGELFF. The V call is TRBV6-5, the J call TRBJ2-2; D is ambiguous. Per the germline V gene, CDR1 is MNHEY and CDR2 is SVGAGI. Trimming cost V 2 bases and J 3 bases, with 4 bases left between them. The CDR3 contains 13 residues.

At least ten counts were recorded for this clonotype. The chain has TRBV25-1 and TRBJ1-4, with D possibly TRBD1 on 5 matching bases. This CDR3 comprises 13 residues. Trimming cost V 4 bases and J 14 bases, with 17 bases left between them. Germline V CDR1 and CDR2: MGHDK, SYGVNS. CDR3 sequence reads: CASSGRQIQKLFF. In DNA, the CDR3 is TGTGCCAGCAGTGGACGACAGATCCAGAAGCTGTTTTTT.

This chain uses TRBV28 with TRBJ2-5; 14 positions agree with TRBD2. Germline V gene data show CDR1 as MDHEN and CDR2 as SYDVKM. The CDR3 has 17 amino acids. With V trimmed by 6 bases and J by 0 bases, 6 bases remained unmatched. For the CDR3, the DNA is TGTGCCAGCAGACGACTAGCGGGAGGGCCAAACCAAGAGACCCAGTACTTC. Translating it yields CASRRLAGGPNQETQYF.

This clonotype was seen ten or more times. CDR3 in DNA: TGCGCCAGCAGCCAAGACGCGGGGCAGAATGGCTACACCTTC. This encodes CASSQDAGQNGYTF. The chain couples TRBV4-1 to TRBJ1-2, with D possibly TRBD1 on 5 matching bases. Trimming removed 0 bases at V and 6 bases at J, with 11 bases between. Germline assignment: CDR1 MGHRA and CDR2 YSYEKL. The CDR3 spans 14 residues.

This clonotype was seen a few times. The chain recombines TRBV28 with TRBJ2-5, with 8 nucleotides matching TRBD2. The CDR3 is 14 residues long. Per germline, CDR1 MDHEN and CDR2 SYDVKM. Germline trimming cut 4 bases from V and 5 bases from J; bases unmatched to any gene: 6. The CDR3 coding sequence is TGTGCCAGCAGTTCCCCGGGGGGGCTGGAGACCCAGTACTTC. This codes for CASSSPGGLETQYF.

This clonotype was recorded at least ten times. The chain recombines TRBV19 with TRBJ2-3, with 8 bases lining up with TRBD1. J was trimmed by 0 bases and V by 6 bases; bases with no gene match: 8. This CDR3 is built from 16 residues. CDR1 is LNHDA, CDR2 SQIVND, per germline (reference sequence). CDR3 nucleotide sequence: TGTGCCAGTAGGGACAGGGCATTTTCTAGCACAGATACGCAGTATTTT. Amino acid sequence: CASRDRAFSSTDTQYF. The full variable domain, rest sourced from reference TRBV19 and TRBJ2-3, is DGGITQSPKYLFRKEGQNVTLSCEQNLNHDAMYWYRQDPGQGLRLIYYSQIVNDFQKGDIAEGYSVSREKKESFPLTVTSAQKNPTAFYLCASRDRAFSSTDTQYFGPGTRLTVL.

This clonotype was recorded at least ten times. This chain joins TRBV7-2 and TRBJ2-7; 9 nucleotides line up with TRBD2. The CDR3 consists of 16 residues. Per the germline V gene, CDR1 is SGHTA and CDR2 is FQGNSA. J lost 6 bases, V lost 1 base, and 10 bases had no gene match. CDR3 in DNA: TGTGCCAGCAGCTTAGTGAAGGTAGCGGGAGTTTTCGAGCAGTACTTC. Its translation: CASSLVKVAGVFEQYF.

This clonotype was picked up one time. A much more abundant neighbour one base away suggests this may be a read error. The chain links TRBV7-9 to TRBJ2-2; 12 bases fit TRBD2. Germline V lookup: CDR1 SEHNR, CDR2 FQNEAQ (reference sequence). The CDR3 spans 16 residues. The CDR3 loop reads CASSPSGRASTGELVF. The DNA of the CDR3 is TGTGCCAGCTCGCCTAGCGGGAGGGCATCCACCGGGGAGCTGGTTTTT.

This clonotype showed up many times. CDR3 protein: CASSSPGSGEQYF. The CDR3, as DNA: TGTGCCAGCAGTTCACCGGGTAGCGGAGAGCAGTACTTC. The rearrangement joins TRBV6-5 to TRBJ2-7, with TRBD2 as a possible D gene (6 bases). This CDR3 is 13 amino acids long. The germline V gene encodes CDR1 MNHEY and CDR2 SVGAGI. V was cut by 4 bases and J by 7 bases, with 14 bases left in between.